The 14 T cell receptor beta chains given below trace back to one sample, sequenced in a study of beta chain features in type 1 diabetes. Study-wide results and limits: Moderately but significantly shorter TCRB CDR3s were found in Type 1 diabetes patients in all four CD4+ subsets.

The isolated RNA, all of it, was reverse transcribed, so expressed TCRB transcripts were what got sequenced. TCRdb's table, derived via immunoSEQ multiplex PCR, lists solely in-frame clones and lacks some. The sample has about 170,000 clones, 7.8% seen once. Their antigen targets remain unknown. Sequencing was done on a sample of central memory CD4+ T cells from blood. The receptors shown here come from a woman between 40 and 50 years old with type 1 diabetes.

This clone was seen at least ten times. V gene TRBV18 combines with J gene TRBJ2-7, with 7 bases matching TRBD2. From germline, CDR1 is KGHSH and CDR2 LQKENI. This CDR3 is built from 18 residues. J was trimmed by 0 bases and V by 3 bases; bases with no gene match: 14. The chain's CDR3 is CASSPQASSGYNSYEQYF. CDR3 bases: TGTGCCAGCTCACCGCAAGCCTCTAGCGGTTATAACTCCTACGAGCAGTACTTC.

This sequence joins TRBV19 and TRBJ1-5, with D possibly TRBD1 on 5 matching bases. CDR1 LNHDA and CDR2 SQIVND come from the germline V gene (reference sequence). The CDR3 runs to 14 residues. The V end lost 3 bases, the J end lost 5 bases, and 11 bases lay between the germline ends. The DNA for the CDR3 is TGTGCCAGTAGTATCCTCCAGGGCTATCAGCCCCAGCATTTT. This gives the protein CASSILQGYQPQHF.

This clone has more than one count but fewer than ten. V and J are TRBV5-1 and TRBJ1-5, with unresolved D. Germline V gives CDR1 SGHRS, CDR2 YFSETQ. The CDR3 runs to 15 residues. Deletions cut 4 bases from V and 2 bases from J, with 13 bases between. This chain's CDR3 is CASSLGLRGNQPQHF. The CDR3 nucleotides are TGCGCCAGCAGCCTGGGTCTGAGGGGCAATCAGCCCCAGCATTTT.

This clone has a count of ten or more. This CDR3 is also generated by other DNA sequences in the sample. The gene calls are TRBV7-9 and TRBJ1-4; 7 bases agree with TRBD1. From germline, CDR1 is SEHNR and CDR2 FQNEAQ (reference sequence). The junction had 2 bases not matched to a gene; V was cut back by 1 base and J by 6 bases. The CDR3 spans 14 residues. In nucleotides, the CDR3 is TGTGCCAGCAGCTTAGTCGGGACAGATGAAAAACTGTTTTTT. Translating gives CASSLVGTDEKLFF. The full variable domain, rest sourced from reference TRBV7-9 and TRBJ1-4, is DTGVSQNPRHKITKRGQNVTFRCDPISEHNRLYWYRQTLGQGPEFLTYFQNEAQLEKSRLLSDRFSAERPKGSFSTLEIQRTEQGDSAMYLCASSLVGTDEKLFFGSGTQLSVL.

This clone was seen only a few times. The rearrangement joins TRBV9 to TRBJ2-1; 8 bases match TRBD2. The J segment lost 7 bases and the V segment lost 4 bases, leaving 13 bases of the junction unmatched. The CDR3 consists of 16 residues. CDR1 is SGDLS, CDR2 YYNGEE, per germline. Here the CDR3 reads CASSSTGGALGNEQFF. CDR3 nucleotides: TGTGCCAGCAGCTCCACCGGGGGGGCTTTAGGTAATGAGCAGTTCTTC.

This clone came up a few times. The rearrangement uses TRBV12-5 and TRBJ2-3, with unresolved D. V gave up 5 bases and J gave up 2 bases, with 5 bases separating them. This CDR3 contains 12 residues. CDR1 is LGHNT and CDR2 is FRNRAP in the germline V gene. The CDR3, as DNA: TGTGCTAGTGGTGACACCACAGATACGCAGTATTTT. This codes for CASGDTTDTQYF.

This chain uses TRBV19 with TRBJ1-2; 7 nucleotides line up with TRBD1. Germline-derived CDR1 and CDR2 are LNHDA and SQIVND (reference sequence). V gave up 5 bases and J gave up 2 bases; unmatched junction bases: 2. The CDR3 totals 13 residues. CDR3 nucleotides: TGTGCCAGTAGTCAGGACAGGAACTATGGCTACACCTTC. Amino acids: CASSQDRNYGYTF.

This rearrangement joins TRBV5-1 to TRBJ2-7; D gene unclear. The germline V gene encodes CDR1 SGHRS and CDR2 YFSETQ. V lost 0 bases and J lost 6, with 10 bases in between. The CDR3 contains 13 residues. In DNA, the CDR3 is TGCGCCAGCAGCTTGGCTGGGTGGGCCGAGCAGTACTTC. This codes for CASSLAGWAEQYF.

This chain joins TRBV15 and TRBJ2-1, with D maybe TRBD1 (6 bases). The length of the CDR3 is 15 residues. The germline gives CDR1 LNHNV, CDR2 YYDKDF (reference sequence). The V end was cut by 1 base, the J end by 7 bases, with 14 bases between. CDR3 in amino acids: CATSRVPDSSNEQFF. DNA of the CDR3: TGTGCCACCAGCAGAGTCCCGGACAGCTCGAATGAGCAGTTCTTC.

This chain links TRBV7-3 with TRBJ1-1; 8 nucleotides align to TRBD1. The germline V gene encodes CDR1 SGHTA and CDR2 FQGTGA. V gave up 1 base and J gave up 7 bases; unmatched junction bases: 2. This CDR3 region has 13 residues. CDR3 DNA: TGTGCCAGCAGCTTAAATGGACAGGGTGAAGCTTTCTTT. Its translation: CASSLNGQGEAFF.

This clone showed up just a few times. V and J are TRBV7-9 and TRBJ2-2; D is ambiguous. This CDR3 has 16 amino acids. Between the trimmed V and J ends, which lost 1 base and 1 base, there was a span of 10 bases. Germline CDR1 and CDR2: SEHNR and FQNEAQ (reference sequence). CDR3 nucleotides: TGTGCCAGCAGCTTAGATCCGAGCATGAACACCGGGGAGCTGTTTTTT. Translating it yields CASSLDPSMNTGELFF.

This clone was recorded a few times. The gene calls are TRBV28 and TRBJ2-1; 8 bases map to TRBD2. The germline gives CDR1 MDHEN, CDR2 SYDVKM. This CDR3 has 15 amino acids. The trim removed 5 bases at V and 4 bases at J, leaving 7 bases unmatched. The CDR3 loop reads CASSTAGGEYNEQFF. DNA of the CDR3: TGTGCCAGCAGTACCGCGGGGGGCGAATACAATGAGCAGTTCTTC.

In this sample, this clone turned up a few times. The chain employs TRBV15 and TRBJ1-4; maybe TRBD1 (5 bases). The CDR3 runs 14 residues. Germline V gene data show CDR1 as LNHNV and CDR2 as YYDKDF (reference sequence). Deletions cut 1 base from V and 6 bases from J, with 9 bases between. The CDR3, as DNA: TGTGCCACCAGCAGAGGACAGTGGGATGAAAAACTGTTTTTT. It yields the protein CATSRGQWDEKLFF.

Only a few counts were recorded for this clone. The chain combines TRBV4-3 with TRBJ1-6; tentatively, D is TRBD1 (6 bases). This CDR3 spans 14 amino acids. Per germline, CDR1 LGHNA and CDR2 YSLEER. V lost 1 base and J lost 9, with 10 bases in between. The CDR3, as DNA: TGCGCCAGCAGCCAAGGGGAAGGGGGTTCACCCCTCCACTTT. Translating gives CASSQGEGGSPLHF.